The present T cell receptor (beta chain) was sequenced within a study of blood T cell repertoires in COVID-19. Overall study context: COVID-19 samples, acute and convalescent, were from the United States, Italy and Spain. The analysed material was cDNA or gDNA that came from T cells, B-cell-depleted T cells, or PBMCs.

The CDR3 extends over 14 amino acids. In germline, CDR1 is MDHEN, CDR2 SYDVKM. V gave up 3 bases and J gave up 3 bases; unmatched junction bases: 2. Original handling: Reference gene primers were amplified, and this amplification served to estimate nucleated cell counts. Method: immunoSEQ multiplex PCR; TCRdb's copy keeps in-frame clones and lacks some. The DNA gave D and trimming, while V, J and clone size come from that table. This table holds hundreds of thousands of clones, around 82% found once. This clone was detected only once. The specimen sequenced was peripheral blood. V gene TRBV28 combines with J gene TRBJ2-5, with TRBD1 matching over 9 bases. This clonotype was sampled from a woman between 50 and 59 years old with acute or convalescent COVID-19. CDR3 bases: TGTGCCAGCAGTTTGGGACAGGGAAAAGAGACCCAGTACTTC. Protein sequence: CASSLGQGKETQYF. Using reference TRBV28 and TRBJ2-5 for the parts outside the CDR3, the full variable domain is DVKVTQSSRYLVKRTGEKVFLECVQDMDHENMFWYRQDPGLGLRLIYFSYDVKMKEKGDIPEGYSVSREKKERFSLILESASTNQTSMYLCASSLGQGKETQYFGPGTRLLVL.